This T cell receptor (beta chain) was captured by sequencing in a study of CD8+ T cells in alopecia areata. General study results and limits: Tofacitinib yielded significantly lower scalp clonality and fewer expanded CD8+ clones among the top 100.

The CDR3 consists of 11 residues. CDR1 MNHEY and CDR2 SVGAGI come from the germline V gene. The V end lost 11 bases, the J end lost 8 bases, and 15 bases lay between the germline ends. As to treatment: oral pan-JAK inhibitor, 5-10 mg twice daily. RNA was extracted and reverse transcribed into cDNA as the sequencing template. Clones were read by immunoSEQ multiplex PCR, and TCRdb kept only the in-frame ones, dropping some. There are nearly 200,000 clones in the sample; 55% to 70% occur only once, and 5.5% to 6% lies in the top ten. On this clone: The antigen is undetermined.

The sequencing here drew on CD4+ T cells sorted from blood, taken at week 24, from a patient treated with tofacitinib. The clonotype originates from a human donor with alopecia areata. The J gene is TRBJ1-2, the V gene TRBV6-5, with a possible D match to TRBD1 (5 bases). In DNA form, the CDR3 reads TGTGCCTGTTTGTGGGGGGGAGGCTACACCTTC. Its translation: CACLWGGGYTF.